The sequence of this TCR beta chain was determined in a study of shared clonotypes between healthy human individuals. Study-level findings and limits: Sampling was confined to blood; repertoires within tissues likely differ.

TCRdb keeps only in-frame clones here, not all; method: immunoSEQ multiplex PCR. Counted here are 1.5 million to 1.9 million clones, 98% occurring once; the ten biggest clones make up less than 0.55%. This clone occurred once. Its antigen is as yet unknown. This clonotype originated in a man aged 25-45 years in good health. The sequencing sample was made of naive CD4+ T cells sorted from blood. Subset given: CD45RA+ positively selected.

The CDR3 DNA reads as TGTGCCAGCAGCAAAGAGGGGGACAGGCCAGAGGCGCTCTCCTACGAGCAGTACTTC. Its protein product is CASSKEGDRPEALSYEQYF. The rearrangement links TRBV21-1 to TRBJ2-7; the table calls TRBD1, which could not be checked here. TRBV21-1 is deemed a pseudogene. This CDR3 region has 19 residues.